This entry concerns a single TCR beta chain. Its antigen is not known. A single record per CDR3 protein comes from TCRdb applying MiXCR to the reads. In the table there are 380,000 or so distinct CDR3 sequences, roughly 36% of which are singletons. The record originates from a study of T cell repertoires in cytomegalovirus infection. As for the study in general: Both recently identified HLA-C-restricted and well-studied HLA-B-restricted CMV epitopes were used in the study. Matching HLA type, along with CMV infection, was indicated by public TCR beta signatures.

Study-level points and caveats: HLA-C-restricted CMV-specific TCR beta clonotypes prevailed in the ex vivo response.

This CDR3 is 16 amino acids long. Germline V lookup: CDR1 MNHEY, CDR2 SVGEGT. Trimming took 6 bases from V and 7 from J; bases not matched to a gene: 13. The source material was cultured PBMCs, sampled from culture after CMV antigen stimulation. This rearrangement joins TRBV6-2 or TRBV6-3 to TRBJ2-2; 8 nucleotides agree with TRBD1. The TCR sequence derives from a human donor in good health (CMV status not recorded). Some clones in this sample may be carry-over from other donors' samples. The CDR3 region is CASSLSSGGAGGELFF. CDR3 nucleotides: TGTGCCAGCAGCCTAAGCTCAGGGGGCGCGGGCGGGGAGCTGTTTTTT.